This T cell receptor beta chain was sequenced in a study of CD8 T cells in ankylosing spondylitis. From the 5' RACE reads, TCRdb called clonotypes with MiXCR, one entry per CDR3 protein. The sample yields hundreds of thousands of distinct CDR3 sequences, about 13% seen once. Study results and caveats: Within ankylosing spondylitis blood, a TCR beta motif made up of fewer than ten highly homologous variants appeared to be characteristic.

Comments on this clonotype: Its antigen is currently unknown.

This sequence originates from a male donor with ankylosing spondylitis. Material: blood, either unsorted or a sorted T cell fraction (not recorded which).

This chain's CDR3 is CASSHFTGAGRSYTF. The CDR3 bases are TGCGCCAGCAGCCATTTCACAGGGGCAGGGAGGAGCTACACCTTC. This chain links TRBV4-1 with TRBJ1-2; 7 nucleotides align to TRBD1. The CDR3 has 15 residues. With V trimmed by 3 bases and J by 9 bases, 13 bases remained unmatched. Looked up from germline, CDR1 is MGHRA and CDR2 is YSYEKL.